Only a few counts were recorded for the clone carrying this T cell receptor beta chain. Vbeta (60) and Jbeta (13) primers were used in the PCR. The assay was immunoSEQ multiplex PCR, and TCRdb's table has in-frame clones only and misses some. The profile covers about 160,000 clones, with 65% to 80% appearing a single time and under 2.5% taken by the ten largest. The germline gives CDR1 SNHLY, CDR2 FYNNEI. The J segment lost 6 bases and the V segment lost 4 bases, leaving 10 bases of the junction unmatched. The CDR3 runs 15 residues. This sample is part of a study of cytomegalovirus exposure and HLA in healthy donors.

The material sequenced was PBMCs. The V call is TRBV2, the J call TRBJ2-3, with 7 bases matching TRBD2. The TCR originated in a man between 35 and 55 years old in good health and CMV-seronegative. The CDR3 nucleotides are TGTGCCAGCAGTGGAGGCGGGAGAGGTCTCGATACGCAGTATTTT. It translates to CASSGGGRGLDTQYF.